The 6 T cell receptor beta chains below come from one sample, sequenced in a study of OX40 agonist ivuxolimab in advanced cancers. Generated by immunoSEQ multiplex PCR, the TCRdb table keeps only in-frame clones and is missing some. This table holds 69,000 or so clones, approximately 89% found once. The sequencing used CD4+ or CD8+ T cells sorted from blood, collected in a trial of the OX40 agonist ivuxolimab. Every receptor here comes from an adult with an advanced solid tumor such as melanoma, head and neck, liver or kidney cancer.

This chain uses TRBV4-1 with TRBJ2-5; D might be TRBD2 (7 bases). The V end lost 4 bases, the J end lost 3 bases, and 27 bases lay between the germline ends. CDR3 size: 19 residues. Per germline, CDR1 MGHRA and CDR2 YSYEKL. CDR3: CASSRVQKIGGPLEETQYF. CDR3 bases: TGCGCCAGCAGCCGAGTGCAGAAGATCGGGGGGCCCCTGGAAGAGACCCAGTACTTC.

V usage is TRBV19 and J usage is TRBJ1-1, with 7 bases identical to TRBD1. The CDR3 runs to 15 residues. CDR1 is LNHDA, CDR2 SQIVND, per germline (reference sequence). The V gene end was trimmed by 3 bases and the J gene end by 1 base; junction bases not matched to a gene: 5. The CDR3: CASSMKAGGNTEAFF. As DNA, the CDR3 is TGTGCCAGTAGTATGAAGGCAGGGGGGAACACTGAAGCTTTCTTT.

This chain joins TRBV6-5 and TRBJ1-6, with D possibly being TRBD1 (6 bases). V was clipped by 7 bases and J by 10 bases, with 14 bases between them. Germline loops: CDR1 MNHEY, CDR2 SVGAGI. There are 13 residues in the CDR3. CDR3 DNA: TGTGCCAGCACCCCAGGGGTTTTCTCACCCCTCCACTTT. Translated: CASTPGVFSPLHF.

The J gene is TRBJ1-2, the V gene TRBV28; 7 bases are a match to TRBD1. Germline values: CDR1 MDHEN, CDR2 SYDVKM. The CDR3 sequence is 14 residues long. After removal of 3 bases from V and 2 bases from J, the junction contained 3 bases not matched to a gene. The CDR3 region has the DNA TGTGCCAGCAGTTTGCCGACAGGGAACTATGGCTACACCTTC. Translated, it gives CASSLPTGNYGYTF.

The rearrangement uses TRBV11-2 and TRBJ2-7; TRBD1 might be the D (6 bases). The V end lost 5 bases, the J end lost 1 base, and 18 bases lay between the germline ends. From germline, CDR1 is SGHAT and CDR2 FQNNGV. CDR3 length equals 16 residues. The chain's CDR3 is CASSHRSAGASYEQYF. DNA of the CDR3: TGTGCCAGCAGCCACCGCAGCGCAGGGGCTTCCTACGAGCAGTACTTC.

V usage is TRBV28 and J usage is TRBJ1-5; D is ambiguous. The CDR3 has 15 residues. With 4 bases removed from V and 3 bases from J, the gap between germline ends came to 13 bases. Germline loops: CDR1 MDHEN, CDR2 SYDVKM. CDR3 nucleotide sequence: TGTGCCAGCAGTTCGCAGAACCGATTCAATCAGCCCCAGCATTTT. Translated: CASSSQNRFNQPQHF.